This TCR beta chain appears in the sequencing data of a study of T-cell memory formation after mild COVID-19. The germline V gene has CDR1 DFQATT and CDR2 SNEGSKA (reference sequence). This CDR3 contains 14 residues. The junction had 6 bases not matched to a gene; V was cut back by 7 bases and J by 1 base. This clonotype was recorded a few times. TCR alpha and TCR beta cDNA libraries carrying sample barcodes and UMIs were produced by 5'RACE using constant-segment primers. MiXCR, run by TCRdb on the 5' RACE reads, gives a single entry per CDR3 protein. The profile shows just under 350,000 distinct CDR3 sequences, roughly 13% of them singletons.

Sequencing was carried out using PBMCs or a T cell subset sorted from them (not recorded which). This TCR came from a man in his late teens or twenties who had mild COVID-19 (a few samples of this study predate the infection). Cell type and time point are not known. This chain joins TRBV20-1 and TRBJ1-5; 8 positions agree with TRBD1. The CDR3 DNA reads as TGCAGTGTCCCCGGGACAGGAAGCAATCAGCCCCAGCATTTT. This translates into CSVPGTGSNQPQHF.